This TCR beta chain was sequenced during a study of human CD8 memory T cell subsets. The CDR3 length is 15 residues. Libraries of TCR beta chains were produced by 5' RACE (UMI-labeled). TCRdb reanalyzed the 5' RACE reads and collapses them to one entry per CDR3 protein, without DNA. There are about 10,000 distinct CDR3 sequences in the sample, with about 20% held by the top ten. Study-wide findings and caveats: Sequencing in this study was performed exclusively on T cell receptor beta chains.

With regard to this clonotype: Its specificity is unknown.

Phenotypically, stem-like memory CD8+ T cells (TSTEM) were characterized as CCR7+ PD-1- TIGIT-. This rearrangement joins TRBV12-3 or TRBV12-4 to TRBJ2-7; no DNA is available, so the TRBD1 call from TCRdb remains unchecked. This receptor was identified in a human donor in good health. Material for sequencing was CD8+ stem-like memory T cells (TSCM and TCM) sorted from PBMCs. The subset denotes: stem-like memory CD8 T cells (TSTEM), CCR7+ PD-1- TIGIT-. CDR3 amino acids: CASSTGGTYSYEQYF.